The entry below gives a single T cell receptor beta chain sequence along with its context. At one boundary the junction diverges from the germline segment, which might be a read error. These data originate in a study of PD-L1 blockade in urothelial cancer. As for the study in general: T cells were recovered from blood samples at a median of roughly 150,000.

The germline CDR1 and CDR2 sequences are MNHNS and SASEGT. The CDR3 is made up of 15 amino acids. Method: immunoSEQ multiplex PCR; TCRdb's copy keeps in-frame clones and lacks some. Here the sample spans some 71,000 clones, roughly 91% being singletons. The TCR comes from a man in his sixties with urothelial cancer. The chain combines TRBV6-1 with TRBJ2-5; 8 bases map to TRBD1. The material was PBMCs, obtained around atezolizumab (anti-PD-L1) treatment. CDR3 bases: TGTGCCAGCAGGGAAGGACAGGGTCCCCAAGAGACCCAGTACTTC. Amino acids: CASREGQGPQETQYF.